The sequence of this TCR beta chain was determined in a study of blood T cell repertoires in COVID-19. Across the whole study: COVID-19 samples, acute and convalescent, were from the United States, Italy and Spain.

In the source study's methods: By means of reference gene primer amplification, nucleated cell counts were estimated. Data came from immunoSEQ multiplex PCR; TCRdb stores just in-frame clones and leaves some out. V, J and clone size were drawn from that table, and D and trimming were deduced from the DNA. The sample holds tens of thousands of clones, around 81% seen once. The V gene's germline CDR1 is MNHNY and CDR2 SVGAGI (reference sequence). V lost 2 bases and J lost 8; bases outside the gene matches: 4. The CDR3 is 13 residues long. The V gene is TRBV6-6, the J gene TRBJ1-1; 8 bases fit TRBD1. The receptor was isolated from a woman aged 55-69 years with acute or convalescent COVID-19. The sequencing sample was made of peripheral blood. This chain's CDR3 is CASSYRTGSEAFF. The CDR3 coding sequence is TGTGCCAGCAGTTACCGGACAGGGTCCGAAGCTTTCTTT.